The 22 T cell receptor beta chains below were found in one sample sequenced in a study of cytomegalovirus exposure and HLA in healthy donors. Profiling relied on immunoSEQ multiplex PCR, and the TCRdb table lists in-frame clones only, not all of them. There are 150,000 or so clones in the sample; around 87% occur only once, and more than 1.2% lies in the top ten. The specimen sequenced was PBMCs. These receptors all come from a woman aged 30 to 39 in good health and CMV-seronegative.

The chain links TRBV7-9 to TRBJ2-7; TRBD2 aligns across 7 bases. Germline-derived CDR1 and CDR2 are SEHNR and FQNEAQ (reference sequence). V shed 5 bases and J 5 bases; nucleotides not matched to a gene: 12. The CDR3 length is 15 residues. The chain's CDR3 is CASSLPGRGVDEQYF. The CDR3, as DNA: TGTGCCAGCAGCCTTCCGGGTCGGGGGGTTGACGAGCAGTACTTC.

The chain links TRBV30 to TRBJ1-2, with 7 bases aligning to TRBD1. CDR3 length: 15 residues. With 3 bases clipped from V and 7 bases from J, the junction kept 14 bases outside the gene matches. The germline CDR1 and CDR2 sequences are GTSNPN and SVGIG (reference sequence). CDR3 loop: CAWRPPDRVTGGYTF. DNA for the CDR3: TGTGCCTGGAGACCCCCCGACAGGGTGACGGGTGGCTACACCTTC.

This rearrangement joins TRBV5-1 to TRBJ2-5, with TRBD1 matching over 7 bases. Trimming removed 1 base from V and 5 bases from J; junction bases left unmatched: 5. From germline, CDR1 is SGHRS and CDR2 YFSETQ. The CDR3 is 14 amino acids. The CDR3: CASSLTTGVETQYF. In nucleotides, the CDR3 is TGCGCCAGCAGCTTGACCACAGGGGTCGAGACCCAGTACTTC.

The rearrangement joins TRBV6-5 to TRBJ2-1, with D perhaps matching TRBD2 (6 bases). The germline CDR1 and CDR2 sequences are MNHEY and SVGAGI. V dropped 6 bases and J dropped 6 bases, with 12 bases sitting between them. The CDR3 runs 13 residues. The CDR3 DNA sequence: TGTGCCAGCAGCGGGGGTTTTGCCAATGAGCAGTTCTTC. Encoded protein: CASSGGFANEQFF.

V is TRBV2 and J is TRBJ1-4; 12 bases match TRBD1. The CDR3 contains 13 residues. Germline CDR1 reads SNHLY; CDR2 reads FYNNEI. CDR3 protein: CGSGTGGAGKLFF. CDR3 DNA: TGTGGATCCGGGACAGGGGGCGCGGGAAAACTGTTTTTT.

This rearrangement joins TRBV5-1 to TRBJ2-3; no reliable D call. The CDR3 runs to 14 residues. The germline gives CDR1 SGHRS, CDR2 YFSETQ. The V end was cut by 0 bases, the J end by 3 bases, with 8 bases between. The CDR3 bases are TGCGCCAGCAGCTTGGTGTACTCAACAGATACGCAGTATTTT. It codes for CASSLVYSTDTQYF.

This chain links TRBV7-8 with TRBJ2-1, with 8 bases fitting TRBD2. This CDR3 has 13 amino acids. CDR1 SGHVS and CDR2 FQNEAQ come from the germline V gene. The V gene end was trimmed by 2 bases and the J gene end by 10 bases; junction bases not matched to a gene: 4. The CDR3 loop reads CASSLSASGEQFF. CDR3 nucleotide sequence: TGTGCCAGCAGCTTAAGTGCTAGCGGGGAGCAGTTCTTC.

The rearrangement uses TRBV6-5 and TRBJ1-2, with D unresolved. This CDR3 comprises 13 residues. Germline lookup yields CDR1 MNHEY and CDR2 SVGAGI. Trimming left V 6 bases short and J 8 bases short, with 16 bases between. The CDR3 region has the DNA TGTGCCAGCAGCAATGGGCCTACGGAAGGCTACACCTTC. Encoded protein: CASSNGPTEGYTF.

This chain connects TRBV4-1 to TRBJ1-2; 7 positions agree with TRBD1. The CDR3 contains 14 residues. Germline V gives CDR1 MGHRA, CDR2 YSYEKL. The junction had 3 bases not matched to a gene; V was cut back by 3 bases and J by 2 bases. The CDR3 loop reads CASSQSQGNYGYTF. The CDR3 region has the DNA TGCGCCAGCAGCCAGTCACAGGGGAACTATGGCTACACCTTC.

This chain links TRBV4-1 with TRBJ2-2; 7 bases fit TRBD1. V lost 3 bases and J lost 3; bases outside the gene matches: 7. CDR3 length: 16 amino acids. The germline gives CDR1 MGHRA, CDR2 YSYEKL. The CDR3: CASSQATGTDTGELFF. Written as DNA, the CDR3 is TGCGCCAGCAGCCAGGCAACCGGGACAGACACCGGGGAGCTGTTTTTT.

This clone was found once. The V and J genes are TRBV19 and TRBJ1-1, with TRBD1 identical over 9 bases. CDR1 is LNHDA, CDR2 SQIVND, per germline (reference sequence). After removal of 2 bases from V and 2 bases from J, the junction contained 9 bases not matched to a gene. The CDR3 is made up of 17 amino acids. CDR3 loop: CASSILPGQGGNTEAFF. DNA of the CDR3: TGTGCCAGTAGTATACTTCCGGGACAGGGAGGAAACACTGAAGCTTTCTTT. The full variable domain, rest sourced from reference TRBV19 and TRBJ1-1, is DGGITQSPKYLFRKEGQNVTLSCEQNLNHDAMYWYRQDPGQGLRLIYYSQIVNDFQKGDIAEGYSVSREKKESFPLTVTSAQKNPTAFYLCASSILPGQGGNTEAFFGQGTRLTVV.

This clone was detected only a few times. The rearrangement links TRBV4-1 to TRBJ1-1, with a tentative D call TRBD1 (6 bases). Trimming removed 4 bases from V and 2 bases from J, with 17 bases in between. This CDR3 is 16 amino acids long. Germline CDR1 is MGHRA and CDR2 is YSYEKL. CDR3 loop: CASSRGPRTANTEAFF. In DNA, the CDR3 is TGCGCCAGCAGCCGAGGACCCCGGACAGCCAACACTGAAGCTTTCTTT.

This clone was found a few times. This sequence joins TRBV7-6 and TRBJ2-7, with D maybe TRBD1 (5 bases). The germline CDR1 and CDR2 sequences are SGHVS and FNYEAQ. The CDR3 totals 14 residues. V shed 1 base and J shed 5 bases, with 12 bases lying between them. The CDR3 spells CASSLGTGRDEQYF. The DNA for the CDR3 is TGTGCCAGCAGCTTAGGTACAGGAAGAGACGAGCAGTACTTC.

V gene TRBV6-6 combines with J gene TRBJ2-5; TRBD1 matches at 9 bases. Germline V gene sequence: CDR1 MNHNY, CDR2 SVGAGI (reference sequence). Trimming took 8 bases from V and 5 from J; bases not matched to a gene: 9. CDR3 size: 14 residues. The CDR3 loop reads CASLNRGRHETQYF. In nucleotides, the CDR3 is TGTGCCAGCCTAAACAGGGGGCGCCATGAGACCCAGTACTTC.

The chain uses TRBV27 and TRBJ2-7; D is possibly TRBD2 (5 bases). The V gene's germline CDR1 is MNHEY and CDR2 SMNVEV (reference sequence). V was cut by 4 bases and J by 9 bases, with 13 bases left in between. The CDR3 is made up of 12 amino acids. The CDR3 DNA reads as TGTGCCAGCAGTTCGGGCGGGCTCGCGCAGTACTTC. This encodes CASSSGGLAQYF.

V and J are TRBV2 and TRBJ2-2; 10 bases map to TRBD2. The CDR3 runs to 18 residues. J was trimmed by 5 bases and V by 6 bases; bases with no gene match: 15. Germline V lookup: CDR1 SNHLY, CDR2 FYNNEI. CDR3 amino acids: CASSEPLAGGPITGELFF. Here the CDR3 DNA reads TGTGCCAGCAGCGAACCCTTAGCGGGGGGCCCGATAACCGGGGAGCTGTTTTTT.

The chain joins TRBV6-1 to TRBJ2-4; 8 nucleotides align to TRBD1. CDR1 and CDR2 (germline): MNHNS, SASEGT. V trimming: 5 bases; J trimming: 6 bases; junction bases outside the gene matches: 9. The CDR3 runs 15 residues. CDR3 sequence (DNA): TGTGCCAGCAGTCTAACCTGGACAGGGTTAAACATTCAGTACTTC. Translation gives CASSLTWTGLNIQYF.

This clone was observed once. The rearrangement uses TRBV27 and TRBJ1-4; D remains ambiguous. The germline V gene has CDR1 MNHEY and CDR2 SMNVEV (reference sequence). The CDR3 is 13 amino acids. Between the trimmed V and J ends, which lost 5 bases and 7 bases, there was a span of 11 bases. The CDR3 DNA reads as TGTGCCAGCAGTGCGAGGGCGGGTGAAAAACTGTTTTTT. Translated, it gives CASSARAGEKLFF.

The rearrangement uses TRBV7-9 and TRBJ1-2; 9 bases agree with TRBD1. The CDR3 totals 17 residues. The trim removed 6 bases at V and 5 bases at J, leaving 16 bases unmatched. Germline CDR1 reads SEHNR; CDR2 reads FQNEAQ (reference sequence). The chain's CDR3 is CASSAPGQGRVMYGYTF. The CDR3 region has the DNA TGTGCCAGCAGTGCACCGGGACAGGGTCGGGTTATGTATGGCTACACCTTC.

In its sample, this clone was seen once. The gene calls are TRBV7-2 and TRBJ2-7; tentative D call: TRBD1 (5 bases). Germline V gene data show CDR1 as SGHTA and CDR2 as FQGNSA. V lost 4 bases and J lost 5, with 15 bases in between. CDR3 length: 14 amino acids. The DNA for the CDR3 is TGTGCCAGCAGCTCCCCTCGGCAGGGCGACGAGCAGTACTTC. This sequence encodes CASSSPRQGDEQYF.

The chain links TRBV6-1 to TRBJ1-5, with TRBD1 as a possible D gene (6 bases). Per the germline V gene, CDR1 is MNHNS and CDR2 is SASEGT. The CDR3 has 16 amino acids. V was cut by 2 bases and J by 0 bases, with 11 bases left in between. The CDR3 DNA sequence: TGTGCCAGCAGTGAATGGGGGCCGGTTAGCAATCAGCCCCAGCATTTT. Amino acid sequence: CASSEWGPVSNQPQHF.

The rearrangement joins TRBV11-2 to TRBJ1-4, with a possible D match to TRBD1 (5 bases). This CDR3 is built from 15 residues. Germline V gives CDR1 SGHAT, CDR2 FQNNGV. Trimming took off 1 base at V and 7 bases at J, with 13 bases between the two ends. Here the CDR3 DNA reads TGTGCCAGCAGCTTAGGCGGGGCCGGGAGTGAAAAACTGTTTTTT. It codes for CASSLGGAGSEKLFF.